The entry below gives a single T cell receptor (beta chain) sequence along with its context. Its antigen is not identified. Primers for the PCR totalled 60 Vbeta and 13 Jbeta. As processed by the authors: An analysis performed later counted about 80 million unique TCR beta chains (approximately 11 million of them shared). Profiled with immunoSEQ multiplex PCR; TCRdb holds only in-frame clones, not every one. V, J and clone size reflect that table, while D and trimming were determined from the DNA. The sample records 150,000 to 200,000 clones, around 84% being singletons. CDR3 length: 11 residues. The V and J ends lost 6 bases and 2 bases respectively, with 8 bases between them. The germline V gene has CDR1 DFQATT and CDR2 SNEGSKA (reference sequence). The data derive from a study of cytomegalovirus exposure and HLA in healthy donors. Overall study results and limits: The majority of TCR sequences were rare, yet some public TCRs appeared in many donors.

The sequence was collected from a man aged 18 to 30 in good health and CMV-seronegative. What was sequenced was PBMCs. This chain links TRBV20-1 with TRBJ2-7; D is unresolved. CDR3 sequence: CSAKSPYEQYF. For the CDR3, the DNA is TGCAGTGCGAAGAGCCCCTACGAGCAGTACTTC.